The 13 T cell receptor beta chains presented below share a single source sample, sequenced in a study of blood T cells in healthy people across ages (dated by TCRdb to the mid-2010s). The method behind the library was 5' RACE. Data came from an Illumina HiSeq 2500. A second PCR of roughly 6 to 11 cycles was performed with a sample-barcoded 5' primer and a J-beta primer mix. The public reads were quality trimmed at Q25 with fastp and then assembled into clones with MiXCR by TCRdb, keeping productive beta chains. CDR3 protein sequences are deduplicated, and each keeps its most common genes and DNA. The sample table shows 1.4 million to 1.5 million distinct CDR3 sequences, and 42% are seen once. The ten largest clonotypes hold 7.9% of the sample. The sample comprised blood. These receptors originate from a woman aged 18-29 years in good health.

This clonotype was counted a few times. The chain couples TRBV6-1 to TRBJ2-7; 8 bases align to TRBD1. The CDR3 runs to 15 residues. The germline gives CDR1 MNHNS, CDR2 SASEGT. V was pared by 2 bases and J by 0 bases, with 3 bases of the junction left unmatched. The CDR3 protein is CASSEQQGDSYEQYF. The DNA for the CDR3 is TGTGCCAGCAGTGAACAACAGGGGGACTCCTACGAGCAGTACTTC.

This clonotype was picked up a small number of times. The rearrangement joins TRBV20-1 to TRBJ2-7; 8 bases agree with TRBD1. With 7 bases clipped from V and 7 bases from J, the junction kept 12 bases outside the gene matches. Germline CDR1 is DFQATT and CDR2 is SNEGSKA (reference sequence). CDR3 length: 13 amino acids. The CDR3 sequence is CSGGGQGSWEQYF. The CDR3 DNA is TGCAGTGGTGGCGGACAGGGCTCTTGGGAGCAGTACTTC.

This clonotype was observed a handful of times. The chain links TRBV2 to TRBJ2-3; TRBD2 agrees at 11 bases. The ends lost 4 bases at V and 2 bases at J; junction bases unmatched: 5. This CDR3 is built from 16 residues. Germline loops: CDR1 SNHLY, CDR2 FYNNEI. This CDR3 is CASSAGTSGPTDTQYF. The CDR3 nucleotides are TGTGCCAGCAGTGCCGGGACTAGCGGTCCCACAGATACGCAGTATTTT.

CDR3 bases: TGTGCCAGCAGCCCCGGGGGACCCCTATCCTACAATGAGCAGTACTTC. Its protein is CASSPGGPLSYNEQYF. J is TRBJ2-1 and V is TRBV7-6; tentatively, D is TRBD2 (6 bases). The J call may be in error: the DNA end matches TRBJ2-7 better. CDR1 is SGHVS and CDR2 is FNYEAQ in the germline V gene. This CDR3 is built from 16 residues.

This clonotype was seen a few times. This chain connects TRBV4-1 to TRBJ1-5; the D is unclear. CDR3 length equals 15 residues. V lost 4 bases and J 0 bases, leaving 10 bases between the germline ends. The germline V gene encodes CDR1 MGHRA and CDR2 YSYEKL. CDR3 protein: CASSPGVASNQPQHF. The CDR3 region has the DNA TGCGCCAGCAGCCCTGGTGTGGCTAGCAATCAGCCCCAGCATTTT.

This clonotype was detected a few times. The chain links TRBV10-3 to TRBJ1-2; a possible D gene is TRBD1 (6 bases). The V gene's germline CDR1 is ENHRY and CDR2 SYGVKD. CDR3 length equals 13 residues. Trimming took 3 bases from V and 4 from J, leaving 9 bases between them. The CDR3 here is CAISERDIYGYTF. CDR3 coding DNA: TGTGCCATCAGTGAACGGGACATCTATGGCTACACCTTC.

This chain uses TRBV12-3 or TRBV12-4 with TRBJ1-2, with D possibly matching TRBD1 (6 bases). V lost 5 bases to trimming and J lost 4 bases, with 17 bases between them. The CDR3 loop spans 15 amino acids. The CDR3 loop reads CASSPDRPRSYGYTF. The DNA of the CDR3 is TGTGCCAGCAGTCCGGACAGACCGAGAAGCTATGGCTACACCTTC.

The chain recombines TRBV6-1 with TRBJ2-5, with 9 bases matching TRBD2. The CDR3 has 15 amino acids. Trimming took 8 bases from V and 1 from J; bases not matched to a gene: 8. Germline loops: CDR1 MNHNS, CDR2 SASEGT. The CDR3 DNA is TGTGCCAGCGGAAGACTAGCGGAGATCCAAGAGACCCAGTACTTC. It yields the protein CASGRLAEIQETQYF.

This clonotype was seen a few times. The chain couples TRBV10-3 to TRBJ1-2, with D possibly TRBD1 on 6 matching bases. This CDR3 is 13 amino acids long. Trimming removed 6 bases at V and 4 bases at J, with 12 bases between. Germline assignment: CDR1 ENHRY and CDR2 SYGVKD. The CDR3, as DNA: TGTGCCATCAGCCTGGGACAAAGCTATGGCTACACCTTC. This translates into CAISLGQSYGYTF.

J is TRBJ1-5 and V is TRBV10-2; D is possibly TRBD1 (5 bases). The V and J ends lost 6 bases and 2 bases respectively, with 8 bases between them. This CDR3 comprises 13 residues. Germline V CDR1 and CDR2: WSHSY, SAAADI. Written as DNA, the CDR3 is TGCGCCAGCAGGTGGGACGGCAATCAGCCCCAGCATTTT. It yields the protein CASRWDGNQPQHF.

The V call is TRBV20-1, the J call TRBJ2-7; perhaps TRBD1 as D (8 bases). Germline lookup yields CDR1 DFQATT and CDR2 SNEGSKA (reference sequence). This CDR3 is built from 14 residues. Trimming shortened V by 7 bases and J by 2 bases, and 18 bases separated the two germline ends. CDR3 bases: TGCAGTGTCCCAAGGACAGGGACTACCTACGAGCAGTACTTC. Protein: CSVPRTGTTYEQYF.

The V and J genes are TRBV7-2 and TRBJ2-5, with D possibly TRBD2 on 5 matching bases. The CDR3 extends over 14 amino acids. V was cut by 2 bases and J by 11 bases, with 18 bases left in between. Germline CDR1 reads SGHTA; CDR2 reads FQGNSA. CDR3 coding DNA: TGTGCCAGCAGCTTATCCCCTAGCCTCGATGAGCAGTACTTC. This encodes CASSLSPSLDEQYF. Looking up the rest from reference TRBV7-2 and TRBJ2-5 gives the full variable domain: GAGVSQSPSNKVTEKGKDVELRCDPISGHTALYWYRQSLGQGLEFLIYFQGNSAPDKSGLPSDRFSAERTGGSVSTLTIQRTQQEDSAVYLCASSLSPSLDEQYFGPGTRLLVL.

The CDR3 protein is CASTRGGDSGANVLTF. CDR3 DNA: TGTGCCAGCACCCGGGGCGGTGATAGTGGGGCCAACGTCCTGACTTTC. This chain uses TRBV28 with TRBJ2-6, with D perhaps assigned TRBD1 or TRBD2 (5 bases each). The CDR3 has 16 amino acids. Trimming pared 7 bases from V and 3 bases from J, leaving 16 bases between. The germline V gene has CDR1 MDHEN and CDR2 SYDVKM.